The table lists the clone carrying this TCR beta chain with a count of one. Its antigen is not known. This specimen belongs to a study of cytomegalovirus exposure and HLA in healthy donors. Study-level background: A prior analysis found about 120 million unique TCR beta sequences from approximately 200 million T cells.

CDR3 size: 14 residues. CDR1 SGHTA and CDR2 FQGNSA come from the germline V gene. Trimming left V 7 bases short and J 0 bases short, with 13 bases between. PCR used 60 Vbeta primers and 13 Jbeta primers. Repertoires were generated with immunoSEQ multiplex PCR, while TCRdb's copy carries only in-frame clones and drops some. The profile shows roughly 120,000 clones, 81% of them singletons. Findings and caveats of the study: Further analysis, carried out later, found HLA-associated TCR beta chains more clonally expanded than equally common other chains.

The V call is TRBV7-2, the J call TRBJ2-7; maybe TRBD1 (6 bases). The clonotype originates from a woman under 40 in good health and CMV-seronegative. Source material: PBMCs. The chain's CDR3 is CASTGEWASYEQYF. CDR3 coding DNA: TGTGCCAGCACAGGGGAGTGGGCCTCCTACGAGCAGTACTTC.